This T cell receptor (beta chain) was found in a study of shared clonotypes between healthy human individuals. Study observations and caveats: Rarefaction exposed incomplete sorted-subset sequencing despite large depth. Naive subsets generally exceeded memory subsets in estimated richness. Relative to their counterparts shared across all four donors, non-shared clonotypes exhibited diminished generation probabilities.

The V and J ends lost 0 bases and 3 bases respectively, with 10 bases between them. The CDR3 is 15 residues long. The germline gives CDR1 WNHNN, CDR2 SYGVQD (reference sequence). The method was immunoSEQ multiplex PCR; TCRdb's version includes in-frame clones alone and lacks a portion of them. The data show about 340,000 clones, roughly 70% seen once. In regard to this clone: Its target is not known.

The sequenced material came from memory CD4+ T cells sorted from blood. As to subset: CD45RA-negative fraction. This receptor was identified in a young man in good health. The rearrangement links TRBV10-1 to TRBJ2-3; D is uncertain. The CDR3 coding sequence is TGCGCCAGCAGTGAGTCGGAGAAACTTACAGATACGCAGTATTTT. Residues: CASSESEKLTDTQYF.